Reported below is one T cell receptor beta chain. The antigen is not known. Scientists made TCR beta libraries using quantitative 5'-RACE with molecular barcodes. TCRdb analysed the 5' RACE reads with MiXCR anew, one entry per CDR3 protein. Here the sample spans about 540,000 distinct CDR3 sequences, roughly an eighth being singletons. The CDR3 is 14 residues long. Germline V lookup: CDR1 KGHDR, CDR2 SFDVKD. V was pared by 4 bases and J by 6 bases, with 11 bases between. The data originate from a study of CD8 T cells in ankylosing spondylitis. Study-level findings and limits: Within ankylosing spondylitis blood, a TCR beta motif made up of seven to nine highly homologous variants appeared to be characteristic.

The chain carries TRBV24-1 and TRBJ2-2, with D unresolved. The sample comprised blood, either unsorted or a sorted T cell fraction (not recorded which). The receptor comes from a male donor with ankylosing spondylitis. In nucleotides, the CDR3 is TGTGCCACCAGTGACCCGACCCGGGCCGGGGAGCTGTTTTTT. Protein product: CATSDPTRAGELFF.